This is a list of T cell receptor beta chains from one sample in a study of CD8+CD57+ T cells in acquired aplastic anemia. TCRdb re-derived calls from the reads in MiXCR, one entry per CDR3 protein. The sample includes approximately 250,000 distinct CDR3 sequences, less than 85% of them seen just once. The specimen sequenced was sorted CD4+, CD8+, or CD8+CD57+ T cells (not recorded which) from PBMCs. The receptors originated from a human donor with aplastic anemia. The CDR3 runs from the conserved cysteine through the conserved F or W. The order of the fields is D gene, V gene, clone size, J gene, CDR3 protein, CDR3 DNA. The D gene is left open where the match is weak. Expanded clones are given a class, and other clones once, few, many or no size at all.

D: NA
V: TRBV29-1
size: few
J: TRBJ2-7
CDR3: CSVETDYEQYF
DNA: TGCAGCGTAGAAACAGATTACGAGCAGTACTTC

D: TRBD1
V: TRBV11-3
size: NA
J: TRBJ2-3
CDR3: CASSLDLTGGTEAF
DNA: TGTGCCAGCAGCTTAGATCTAACAGGGGGCACTGAAGCTTTT

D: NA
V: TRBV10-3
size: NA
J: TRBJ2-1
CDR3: CAISESRQYNEQFF
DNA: TGTGCCATCAGTGAGTCGAGGCAATACAATGAGCAGTTCTTC

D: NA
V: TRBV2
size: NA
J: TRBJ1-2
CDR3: CASKWGEREDSHYIF
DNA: TGTGCCAGCAAATGGGGGGAACGGGAAGATTCGCACTATATCTTC

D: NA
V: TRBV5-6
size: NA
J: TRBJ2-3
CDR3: CASSLARHPGTDTQYF
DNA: TGTGCCAGCAGCTTGGCTCGGCACCCGGGGACAGATACGCAGTATTTT

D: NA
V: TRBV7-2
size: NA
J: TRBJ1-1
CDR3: CASRGVGITDASF
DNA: TGTGCCAGCAGGGGGGTTGGGATCACTGATGCTTCCTTT

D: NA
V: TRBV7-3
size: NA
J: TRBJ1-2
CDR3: CASSPMGGGYGYTF
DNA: TGTGCCAGCAGCCCTATGGGTGGGGGCTATGGCTACACCTTC

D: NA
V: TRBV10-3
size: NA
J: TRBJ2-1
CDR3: CAISLGTLEGEQFF
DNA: TGTGCCATCAGTCTCGGGACTCTGGAGGGAGAGCAGTTCTTC

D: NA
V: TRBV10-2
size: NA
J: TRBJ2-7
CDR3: CASSTGLVYEQYF
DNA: TGCGCCAGCAGTACAGGGTTGGTGTACGAGCAGTACTTC

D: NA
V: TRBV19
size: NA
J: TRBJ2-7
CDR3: CASSIQGPGEQYF
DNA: TGTGCCAGTAGTATACAGGGACCGGGGGAGCAGTACTTC

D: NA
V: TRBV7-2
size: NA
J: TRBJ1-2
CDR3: CASSLERDRVVHGYTF
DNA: TGTGCCAGCAGCTTGGAGAGGGACCGGGTTGTACATGGCTACACCTTC

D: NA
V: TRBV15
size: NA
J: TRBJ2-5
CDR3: CATSRGRAQKTQYF
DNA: TGCGCCACCAGCAGAGGCAGAGCCCAAAAGACCCAGTACTTC

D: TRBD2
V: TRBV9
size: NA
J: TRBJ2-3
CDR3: CASSVGSGSFTDTQYF
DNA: TGTGCCAGCAGCGTTGGTAGCGGGAGTTTCACAGATACGCAGTATTTT

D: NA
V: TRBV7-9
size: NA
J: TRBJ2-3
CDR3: CASSEGAYEQYIEYF
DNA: TGTGCCAGCAGCGAGGGCGCATACGAGCAGTACATCGAGTATTTT

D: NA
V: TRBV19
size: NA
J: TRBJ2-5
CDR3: CASSSLGPAEETQYF
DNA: TGTGCCAGTAGTTCCTTGGGTCCTGCCGAAGAGACCCAGTACTTC

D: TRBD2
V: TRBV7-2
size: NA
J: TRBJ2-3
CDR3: CASSLASGSEDKYF
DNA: TGTGCCAGCAGCTTAGCGAGCGGGAGCGAAGATAAGTATTTT

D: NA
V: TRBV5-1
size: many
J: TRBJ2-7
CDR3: CASSLAGGNEQYF
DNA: TGCGCCAGCAGCTTGGCCGGTGGCAACGAGCAGTACTTC

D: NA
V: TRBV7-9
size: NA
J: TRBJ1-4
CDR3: CASSLGVGTSGEKLFF
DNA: TGTGCCAGCAGCTTAGGAGTAGGCACGTCTGGGGAAAAACTGTTTTTT

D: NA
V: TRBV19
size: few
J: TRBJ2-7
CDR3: CASSNVPYEQYF
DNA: TGTGCCAGTAGTAATGTCCCCTACGAGCAGTACTTC

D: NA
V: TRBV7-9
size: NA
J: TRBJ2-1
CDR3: CASSVRPIDEPLF
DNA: TGTGCCAGCAGCGTTCGGCCGATCGATGAGCCCCTTTTC

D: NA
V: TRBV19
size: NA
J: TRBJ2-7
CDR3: CASSFVHGNYKEYF
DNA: TGTGCCAGTAGTTTCGTGCACGGTAACTACAAGGAGTACTTC

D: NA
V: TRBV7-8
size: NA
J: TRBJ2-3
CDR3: CASSFHPGPAALSF
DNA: TGTGCCAGCAGCTTTCATCCAGGTCCCGCAGCCCTTTCCTTT

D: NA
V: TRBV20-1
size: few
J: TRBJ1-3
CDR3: CSAMTPGMNTIYF
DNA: TGCAGTGCTATGACCCCAGGGATGAACACCATATATTTT

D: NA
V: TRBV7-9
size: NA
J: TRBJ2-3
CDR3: CASSSSGTQDSGPF
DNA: TGTGCCAGCAGCTCCTCAGGTACGCAGGATTCTGGCCCATTT

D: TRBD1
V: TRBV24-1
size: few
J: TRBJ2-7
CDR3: CATSLPGQGSYEQYF
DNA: TGTGCCACCAGCCTCCCGGGACAGGGCTCCTACGAGCAGTACTTC

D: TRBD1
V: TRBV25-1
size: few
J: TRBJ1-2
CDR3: CASSESDRVYGYTF
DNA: TGTGCCAGCAGTGAATCAGACAGGGTTTATGGCTACACCTTC

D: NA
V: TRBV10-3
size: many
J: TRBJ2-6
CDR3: CAISESRGAGANVLTF
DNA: TGTGCCATCAGTGAGTCGAGGGGGGCTGGGGCCAACGTCCTGACTTTC

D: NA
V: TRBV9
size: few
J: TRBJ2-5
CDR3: CASSVSQETQYF
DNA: TGTGCCAGCAGCGTCAGTCAAGAGACCCAGTACTTC

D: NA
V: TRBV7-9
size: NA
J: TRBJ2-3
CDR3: CASSLLRTGGTGGTDTQYF
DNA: TGTGCCAGCAGCCTACTCCGGACTGGCGGGACGGGGGGCACAGATACGCAGTATTTT

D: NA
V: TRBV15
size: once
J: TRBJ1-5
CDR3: CASSSTGREQPQHF
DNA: TGTGCTAGTAGTAGTACAGGGAGGGAGCAGCCCCAGCATTTT

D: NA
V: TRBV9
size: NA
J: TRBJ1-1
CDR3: CASSVGVQSNDTPFF
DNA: TGTGCCAGCAGCGTAGGGGTGCAAAGCAACGATACGCCTTTCTTT

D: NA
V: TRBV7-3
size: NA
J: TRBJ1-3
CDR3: CASSLGKRGYYNDTIYF
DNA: TGTGCCAGCAGCTTAGGGAAGCGGGGGTACTACAATGACACCATATATTTT

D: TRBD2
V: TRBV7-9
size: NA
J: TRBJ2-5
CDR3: CASSFHSSGGTDEF
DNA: TGTGCCAGCAGCTTTCACAGCAGCGGGGGGACCGATGAGTTC

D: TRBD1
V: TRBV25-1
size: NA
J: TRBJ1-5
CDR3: CASSEVVTGGLAPQHF
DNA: TGCGCCAGCAGTGAGGTAGTGACAGGGGGCTTGGCGCCCCAGCATTTT

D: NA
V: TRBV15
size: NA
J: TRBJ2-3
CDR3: CASSGAGLAYEQYF
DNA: TGTGCCAGCAGCGGCGCGGGCCTAGCCTACGAGCAGTACTTT

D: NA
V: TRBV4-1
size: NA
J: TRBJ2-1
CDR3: CASSARDLRTANNEQFF
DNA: TGCGCCAGCAGTGCTAGAGATCTCCGGACAGCGAACAATGAGCAGTTCTTC

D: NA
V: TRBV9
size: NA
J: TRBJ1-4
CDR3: CAISEASGGQIKQKLFF
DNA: TGTGCCATCAGCGAGGCGTCAGGCGGACAAATTAAGCAAAAACTGTTTTTT

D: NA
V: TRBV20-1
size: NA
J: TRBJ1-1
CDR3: CSARDREINTEAFF
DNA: TGCAGTGCTAGAGATCGAGAGATCAACACTGAAGCTTTCTTT

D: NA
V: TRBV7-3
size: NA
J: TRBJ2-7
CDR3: CASSSLGRGTYEEYF
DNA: TGTGCCAGCAGCTCGTTAGGGAGGGGGACCTACGAGGAGTACTTC

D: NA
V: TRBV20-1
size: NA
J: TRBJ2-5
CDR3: CSAGGTVDQETQYF
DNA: TGCAGTGCTGGGGGGACGGTTGATCAAGAGACCCAGTACTTC

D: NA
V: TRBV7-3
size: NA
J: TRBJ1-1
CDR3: CASSLELTGDAESFF
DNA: TGTGCCAGCAGCTTAGAGCTAACAGGCGATGCTGAATCATTCTTT

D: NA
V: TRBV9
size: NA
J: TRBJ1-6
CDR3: CASSVDRTTYSYPLHF
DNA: TGTGCCAGCAGCGTAGACAGGACCACCTATTCTTATCCCCTCCACTTT

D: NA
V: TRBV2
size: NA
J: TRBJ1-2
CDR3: CASSDGLGVVGYTF
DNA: TGTGCCAGCAGTGACGGTTTGGGGGTCGTGGGCTACACCTTC

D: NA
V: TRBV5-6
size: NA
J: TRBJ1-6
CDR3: CASSLDPDSYNSPLHF
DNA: TGTGCCAGCAGCTTGGATCCGGATTCCTATAATTCACCCCTCCACTTT

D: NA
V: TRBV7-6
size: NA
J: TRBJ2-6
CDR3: CASTLARIHSANNLTF
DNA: TGTGCCAGCACCCTAGCGAGGATCCACTCTGCCAACAACCTGACTTTC

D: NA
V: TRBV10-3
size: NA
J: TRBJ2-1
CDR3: CAISESRTEQFF
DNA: TGTGCCATCAGTGAGTCACGGACAGAACAGTTCTTC

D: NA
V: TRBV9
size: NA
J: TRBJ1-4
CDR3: CASSVESDTQYFVFF
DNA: NA

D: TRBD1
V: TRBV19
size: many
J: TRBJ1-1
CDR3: CASSLQGAAEAFF
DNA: TGTGCCAGTAGTTTACAGGGGGCCGCTGAAGCTTTCTTT

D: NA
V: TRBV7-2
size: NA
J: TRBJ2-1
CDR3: CASSLGPPFSYNEQFF
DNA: TGTGCCAGCAGCTTAGGGCCTCCCTTTTCCTACAATGAGCAGTTCTTC

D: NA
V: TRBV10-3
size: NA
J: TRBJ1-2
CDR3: CAITPDFSNYGYTF
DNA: TGTGCCATCACCCCGGACTTCTCTAACTATGGCTACACCTTC

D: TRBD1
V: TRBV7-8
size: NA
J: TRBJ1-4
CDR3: CASSWDRGNEKLYF
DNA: TGTGCCAGCAGCTGGGACAGGGGAAACGAAAAACTGTATTTT

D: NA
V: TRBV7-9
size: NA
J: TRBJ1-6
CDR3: CASSFQRSGGSDALHF
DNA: TGTGCCAGCAGCTTTCAAAGAAGCGGGGGGAGCGATGCCCTCCACTTT

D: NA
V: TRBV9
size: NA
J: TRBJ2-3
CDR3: CASGVRPDTQYF
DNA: TGTGCCAGCGGCGTAAGGCCAGATACGCAGTATTTT

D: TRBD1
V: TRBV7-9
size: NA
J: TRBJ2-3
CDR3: CASSSEGTGFFLDTQYF
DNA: TGTGCCAGCAGTTCCGAAGGGACAGGGTTTTTTCTCGATACGCAGTATTTT

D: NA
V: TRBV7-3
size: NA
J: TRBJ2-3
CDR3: CASSLGGACGKKHF
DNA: TGTGCCAGCAGCTTAGGGGGAGCTTGCGGTAAGAAGCATTTT

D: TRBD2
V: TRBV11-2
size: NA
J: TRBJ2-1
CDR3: CASSLAGGGGEQFF
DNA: TGTGCCAGCAGCTTAGCGGGAGGGGGAGGTGAGCAGTTCTTC

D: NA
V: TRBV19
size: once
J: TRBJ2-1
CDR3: CASSKGSGGCNEQFF
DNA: TGTGCCAGTAGTAAAGGAAGCGGAGGGTGCAATGAGCAGTTCTTC